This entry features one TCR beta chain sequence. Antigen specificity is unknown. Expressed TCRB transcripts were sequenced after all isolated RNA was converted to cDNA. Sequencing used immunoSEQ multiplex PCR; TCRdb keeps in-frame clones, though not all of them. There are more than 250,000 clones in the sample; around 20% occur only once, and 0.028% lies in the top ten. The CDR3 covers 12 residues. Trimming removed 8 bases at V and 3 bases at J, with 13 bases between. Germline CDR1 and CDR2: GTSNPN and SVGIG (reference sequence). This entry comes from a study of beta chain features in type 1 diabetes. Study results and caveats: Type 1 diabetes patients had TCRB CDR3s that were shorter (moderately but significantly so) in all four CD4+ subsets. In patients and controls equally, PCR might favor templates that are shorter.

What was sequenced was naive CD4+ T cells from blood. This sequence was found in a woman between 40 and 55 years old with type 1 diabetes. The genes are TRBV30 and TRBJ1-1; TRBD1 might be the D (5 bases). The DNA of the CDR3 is TGTGCCAGCACAGGCAGTTACACTGAAGCTTTCTTT. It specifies CASTGSYTEAFF.